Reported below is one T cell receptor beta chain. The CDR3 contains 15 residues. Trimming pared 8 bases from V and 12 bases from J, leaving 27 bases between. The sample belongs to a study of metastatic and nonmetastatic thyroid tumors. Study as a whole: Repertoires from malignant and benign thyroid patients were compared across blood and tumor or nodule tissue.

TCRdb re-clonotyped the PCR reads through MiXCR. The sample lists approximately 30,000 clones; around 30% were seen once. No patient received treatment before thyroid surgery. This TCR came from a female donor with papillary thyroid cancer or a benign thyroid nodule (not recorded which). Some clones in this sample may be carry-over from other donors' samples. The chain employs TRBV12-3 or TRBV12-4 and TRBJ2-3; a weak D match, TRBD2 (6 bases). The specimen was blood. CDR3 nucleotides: TGTGCCAGCCGGGAGTGTGCGGTAGGCACAGGTACACAGTATTTT. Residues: CASRECAVGTGTQYF.